These T cell receptor beta chains were read from a single sample in a study of Ad26.COV2.S vaccination and SARS-CoV-2 variants. Assay used: immunoSEQ multiplex PCR; TCRdb lists only in-frame clones, some missing. This table has roughly 320,000 clones, around 84% appearing once. Here the sequenced sample was peripheral blood, taken in a trial of Ad26.COV2.S vaccine versus placebo. All receptors derive from a person between 18 and 59 years old who received the Ad26.COV2.S COVID-19 vaccine or a placebo. Both conserved end residues are part of each CDR3. The D gene is left open where the match is weak. Not all rows give a size; the values are once, few, many and, for expanded clones, a class.

D gene: TRBD1; J gene: TRBJ1-1; V gene: TRBV7-2; clone size: NA; CDR3 protein: CASSTKGGRQNTEAFF; CDR3 DNA: TGTGCCAGCAGCACTAAAGGGGGCAGGCAAAACACTGAAGCTTTCTTT
D gene: TRBD1; J gene: TRBJ1-6; V gene: TRBV10-3; clone size: NA; CDR3 protein: CAISESGGTGRLNSPLHF; CDR3 DNA: TGTGCCATCAGTGAGTCGGGTGGGACAGGGAGACTTAATTCACCCCTCCACTTT
D gene: NA; J gene: TRBJ2-1; V gene: TRBV19; clone size: NA; CDR3 protein: CASSIAWPSHLAPSSYNEQFF; CDR3 DNA: TGTGCCAGTAGTATAGCGTGGCCCTCCCATCTAGCGCCCAGCTCCTACAATGAGCAGTTCTTC
D gene: TRBD2; J gene: TRBJ2-5; V gene: TRBV3-1/TRBV3-2; clone size: NA; CDR3 protein: CASSPRASGGQETQYF; CDR3 DNA: TGTGCCAGCAGCCCTCGGGCTAGCGGGGGCCAAGAGACCCAGTACTTC
D gene: NA; J gene: TRBJ2-1; V gene: TRBV10-2; clone size: NA; CDR3 protein: CASSESGIGREQFF; CDR3 DNA: TGCGCCAGCAGTGAGTCGGGGATCGGCAGAGAGCAGTTCTTC
D gene: NA; J gene: TRBJ2-5; V gene: TRBV4-3; clone size: NA; CDR3 protein: CASSQYPLAQETQYF; CDR3 DNA: TGCGCCAGCAGCCAATACCCTCTAGCCCAAGAGACCCAGTACTTC
D gene: TRBD1; J gene: TRBJ1-2; V gene: TRBV3-1/TRBV3-2; clone size: NA; CDR3 protein: CASSRLGQVYGYTF; CDR3 DNA: TGTGCCAGCAGTAGACTGGGACAGGTCTATGGCTACACCTTC
D gene: NA; J gene: TRBJ1-1; V gene: TRBV7-9; clone size: NA; CDR3 protein: CASSLWGSTEAFF; CDR3 DNA: TGTGCCAGCAGCTTGTGGGGGAGCACTGAAGCTTTCTTT
D gene: NA; J gene: TRBJ2-3; V gene: TRBV7-2; clone size: NA; CDR3 protein: CASSLLGQTSTDTQYF; CDR3 DNA: TGTGCCAGCAGCTTACTGGGCCAGACTAGCACAGATACGCAGTATTTT
D gene: TRBD1; J gene: TRBJ1-2; V gene: TRBV12-3/TRBV12-4; clone size: NA; CDR3 protein: CASSKDRGYGYTF; CDR3 DNA: TGTGCCAGCAGTAAGGACAGGGGATATGGCTACACCTTC
D gene: TRBD1; J gene: TRBJ1-5; V gene: TRBV15; clone size: once; CDR3 protein: CATSRYRGLGQPQHF; CDR3 DNA: TGTGCCACCAGCAGATACAGGGGGCTCGGGCAGCCCCAGCATTTT
D gene: NA; J gene: TRBJ2-6; V gene: TRBV5-1; clone size: NA; CDR3 protein: CASSFAKAGPSGANVLTF; CDR3 DNA: TGCGCCAGCAGCTTTGCGAAGGCAGGACCCTCTGGGGCCAACGTCCTGACTTTC
D gene: NA; J gene: TRBJ1-3; V gene: TRBV12-5; clone size: NA; CDR3 protein: CASGSGIPSGNTIYF; CDR3 DNA: TGTGCTAGTGGTTCTGGGATCCCCTCTGGAAACACCATATATTTT
D gene: NA; J gene: TRBJ2-3; V gene: TRBV2; clone size: NA; CDR3 protein: CASSEVGDPYTDTQYF; CDR3 DNA: TGTGCCAGCAGTGAGGTCGGGGATCCTTACACAGATACGCAGTATTTT
D gene: TRBD2; J gene: TRBJ2-5; V gene: TRBV5-1; clone size: once; CDR3 protein: CASSLDGSGEETQYF; CDR3 DNA: TGCGCCAGCAGCTTGGATGGTAGCGGGGAAGAGACCCAGTACTTC
D gene: TRBD1; J gene: TRBJ2-1; V gene: TRBV6-4; clone size: NA; CDR3 protein: CASSDATGTGSSEQFF; CDR3 DNA: TGTGCCAGCAGTGACGCTACCGGGACAGGGTCCAGTGAGCAGTTCTTC
D gene: NA; J gene: TRBJ2-2; V gene: TRBV5-6; clone size: NA; CDR3 protein: CASSLAGRTGELFF; CDR3 DNA: TGTGCCAGCAGCTTGGCCGGACGGACCGGGGAGCTGTTTTTT
D gene: NA; J gene: TRBJ1-1; V gene: TRBV7-9; clone size: NA; CDR3 protein: CASSPRGREATEAFF; CDR3 DNA: TGTGCCAGCAGCCCCAGGGGCAGGGAGGCGACTGAAGCTTTCTTT
D gene: NA; J gene: TRBJ1-2; V gene: TRBV5-5; clone size: once; CDR3 protein: CASSLGTSYGYTF; CDR3 DNA: TGTGCCAGCAGCTTGGGGACCTCGTATGGCTACACCTTC
D gene: NA; J gene: TRBJ2-5; V gene: TRBV10-2; clone size: NA; CDR3 protein: CASRPRGETQYF; CDR3 DNA: TGCGCCAGCCGGCCAAGAGGAGAGACCCAGTACTTC
D gene: NA; J gene: TRBJ1-1; V gene: TRBV30; clone size: NA; CDR3 protein: CAWSRGPWTEAFF; CDR3 DNA: TGTGCCTGGAGTCGAGGCCCTTGGACTGAAGCTTTCTTT
D gene: TRBD2; J gene: TRBJ2-1; V gene: TRBV18; clone size: NA; CDR3 protein: CASSPLAGGPRNEQFF; CDR3 DNA: TGTGCCAGCTCACCACTAGCGGGGGGACCGAGGAATGAGCAGTTCTTC